Listed below are T cell receptor beta chains from one sample, sequenced in a study of CXCR3-negative and CXCR3-positive naive CD8 T cells. From its re-call of the 5' RACE reads, TCRdb lists each CDR3 protein once, without DNA. Its listing shows approximately 66,000 distinct CDR3 sequences. Source material: naive CXCR3- CD8+ T cells from blood. The receptors shown here come from a human donor in good health. Some clones in this sample may be carry-over from other donors' samples. Both conserved end residues are part of each CDR3. Each record gives: CDR3 length, V gene, J gene, CDR3 protein.

CDR3 length: 14; V gene: TRBV6-6; J gene: TRBJ2-7; CDR3 protein: CASSYPTSSYEQYF
CDR3 length: 13; V gene: TRBV16; J gene: TRBJ2-1; CDR3 protein: CASSQSTAYKQFF
CDR3 length: 17; V gene: TRBV4-3; J gene: TRBJ1-3; CDR3 protein: CASSQDPPQGSGNTIYF
CDR3 length: 16; V gene: TRBV29-1; J gene: TRBJ2-1; CDR3 protein: CSVEGSYRGAYNEQFF
CDR3 length: 13; V gene: TRBV6-5; J gene: TRBJ2-2; CDR3 protein: CASSYLAVGELFF
CDR3 length: 18; V gene: TRBV6-6; J gene: TRBJ2-7; CDR3 protein: CASSFPSGRTVDSYEQYF
CDR3 length: 13; V gene: TRBV12-3/TRBV12-4; J gene: TRBJ1-2; CDR3 protein: CASTDTGDYGYTF
CDR3 length: 12; V gene: TRBV20-1; J gene: TRBJ2-3; CDR3 protein: CTGLSSTDTQYF
CDR3 length: 19; V gene: TRBV20-1; J gene: TRBJ2-7; CDR3 protein: CSADTTGTSGGGPTYEQYF
CDR3 length: 14; V gene: TRBV29-1; J gene: TRBJ2-1; CDR3 protein: CSVGPGLEWDEQFF
CDR3 length: 16; V gene: TRBV12-3/TRBV12-4; J gene: TRBJ2-7; CDR3 protein: CASSPLTSGPTYEQYF
CDR3 length: 13; V gene: TRBV4-1; J gene: TRBJ2-7; CDR3 protein: CASSQLRDYEQYF
CDR3 length: 16; V gene: TRBV6-1; J gene: TRBJ1-1; CDR3 protein: CASSPPFLGGNTEAFF
CDR3 length: 14; V gene: TRBV28; J gene: TRBJ2-7; CDR3 protein: CASSLSPGHYEQYF
CDR3 length: 15; V gene: TRBV29-1; J gene: TRBJ2-1; CDR3 protein: CSVEDSGRAYNEQFF
CDR3 length: 16; V gene: TRBV7-9; J gene: TRBJ2-3; CDR3 protein: CASSRGPSGGTDTQYF
CDR3 length: 16; V gene: TRBV19; J gene: TRBJ2-5; CDR3 protein: CASRMTGIDGRETQYF
CDR3 length: 13; V gene: TRBV9; J gene: TRBJ1-6; CDR3 protein: CASSVGDNSPLHF
CDR3 length: 15; V gene: TRBV20-1; J gene: TRBJ2-7; CDR3 protein: CSARDQAESSYEQYF
CDR3 length: 15; V gene: TRBV28; J gene: TRBJ2-2; CDR3 protein: CASRGTSGYTGELFF
CDR3 length: 19; V gene: TRBV28; J gene: TRBJ2-1; CDR3 protein: CASSLGLAGGFSRVNEQFF
CDR3 length: 14; V gene: TRBV14; J gene: TRBJ2-7; CDR3 protein: CASSGLPSSYEQYF
CDR3 length: 17; V gene: TRBV20-1; J gene: TRBJ2-1; CDR3 protein: CSAREHLGGPIYNEQFF
CDR3 length: 16; V gene: TRBV29-1; J gene: TRBJ2-1; CDR3 protein: CSVEAPDRGSYNEQFF
CDR3 length: 13; V gene: TRBV19; J gene: TRBJ1-2; CDR3 protein: CASTDRGAYGYTF
CDR3 length: 13; V gene: TRBV30; J gene: TRBJ2-1; CDR3 protein: CAWSVALWVEQFF
CDR3 length: 15; V gene: TRBV7-8; J gene: TRBJ2-2; CDR3 protein: CASSLIEYNTGELFF
CDR3 length: 12; V gene: TRBV20-1; J gene: TRBJ2-7; CDR3 protein: CSARDTEIEQYF
CDR3 length: 15; V gene: TRBV7-8; J gene: TRBJ1-5; CDR3 protein: CASSLVDSSNQPQHF
CDR3 length: 16; V gene: TRBV5-1; J gene: TRBJ2-7; CDR3 protein: CASSLGPSGSSYEQYF
CDR3 length: 12; V gene: TRBV9; J gene: TRBJ2-1; CDR3 protein: CASSANRGEQFF
CDR3 length: 14; V gene: TRBV7-9; J gene: TRBJ1-1; CDR3 protein: CASSPLGGETEAFF
CDR3 length: 16; V gene: TRBV3-1; J gene: TRBJ2-1; CDR3 protein: CASSQVGTRSYNEQFF
CDR3 length: 16; V gene: TRBV28; J gene: TRBJ2-1; CDR3 protein: CASSLRGRYLYNEQFF
CDR3 length: 11; V gene: TRBV29-1; J gene: TRBJ1-1; CDR3 protein: CSVAGLWEAFF
CDR3 length: 14; V gene: TRBV19; J gene: TRBJ1-4; CDR3 protein: CASRIRGPNEKLFF
CDR3 length: 16; V gene: TRBV7-2; J gene: TRBJ2-7; CDR3 protein: CASSSRYKGDPYEQYF
CDR3 length: 16; V gene: TRBV10-1; J gene: TRBJ2-7; CDR3 protein: CASSESRTGGWYEQYF
CDR3 length: 12; V gene: TRBV29-1; J gene: TRBJ2-1; CDR3 protein: CSVVAPAGEQFF
CDR3 length: 19; V gene: TRBV4-2; J gene: TRBJ1-6; CDR3 protein: CASSQVGTAVAYFDSPLHF
CDR3 length: 15; V gene: TRBV29-1; J gene: TRBJ2-1; CDR3 protein: CSVELAGFSYNEQFF
CDR3 length: 13; V gene: TRBV24-1; J gene: TRBJ2-2; CDR3 protein: CATEGFRTGELFF
CDR3 length: 13; V gene: TRBV20-1; J gene: TRBJ1-1; CDR3 protein: CSARERKTNEAFF
CDR3 length: 17; V gene: TRBV5-1; J gene: TRBJ1-2; CDR3 protein: CASSFTPGQGANYGYTF
CDR3 length: 13; V gene: TRBV5-1; J gene: TRBJ2-1; CDR3 protein: CASSLDYGGEQFF
CDR3 length: 13; V gene: TRBV28; J gene: TRBJ1-1; CDR3 protein: CASSDPGEIRFPF